Each of the 2 T cell receptor beta chains below was sequenced from the same sample in a study of cytomegalovirus exposure and HLA in healthy donors. A multiplex PCR was run with 60 Vbeta primers and 13 Jbeta primers. The protocol was immunoSEQ multiplex PCR, while the TCRdb copy is restricted to in-frame clones and leaves out a portion. The sample table includes under 70,000 clones. Sequences were obtained from PBMCs. All receptors derive from a female donor in good health and CMV-seropositive.

This chain links TRBV30 with TRBJ1-4, with 10 bases that match TRBD1. Germline assignment: CDR1 GTSNPN and CDR2 SVGIG (reference sequence). This CDR3 has 14 amino acids. V shed 3 bases and J 7 bases; nucleotides not matched to a gene: 5. For the CDR3, the DNA is TGTGCCTGGAGGAGGACAGGGGGAGGTGAAAAACTGTTTTTT. This translates into CAWRRTGGGEKLFF.

The V and J genes are TRBV28 and TRBJ1-1, with 10 bases that match TRBD1. The CDR3 loop spans 13 amino acids. V shed 5 bases and J 11 bases; nucleotides not matched to a gene: 8. In germline, CDR1 is MDHEN, CDR2 SYDVKM. CDR3 in amino acids: CASSPGTGVWAFF. The CDR3 DNA is TGTGCCAGCAGTCCCGGGACAGGGGTGTGGGCTTTCTTT.